This is a list of T cell receptor beta chains from one sample in a study of T cell responses to AZD1222 COVID-19 vaccine. The assay was immunoSEQ multiplex PCR, and TCRdb's table has in-frame clones only and misses some. This repertoire shows approximately 45,000 clones, approximately 90% found once; its top ten account for about 1.1%. Sequenced material: peripheral blood, taken 28 days after the second AZD1222 dose. These receptor sequences come from an adult who received the AZD1222 COVID-19 vaccine. CDR3s include the opening cysteine and the closing phenylalanine or tryptophan. Fields, in order: clone size, V gene, J gene, D gene, CDR3 DNA, CDR3 protein. A D gene is named only where the DNA matches it firmly. Clone size is not always given. Where it is, it says once, few, many or a class for expanded clones.

size: few; V: TRBV29-1; J: TRBJ2-3; D: -; DNA: TGCAGCGTTGCTGGGGCAGGGGATACGCAGTATTTT; CDR3: CSVAGAGDTQYF
size: -; V: TRBV7-9; J: TRBJ2-3; D: -; DNA: TGTGCCAGCAGCCCCGGGGGGCAGGCAGATACGCAGTATTTT; CDR3: CASSPGGQADTQYF
size: -; V: TRBV21-1; J: TRBJ1-1; D: -; DNA: TGTGCCAGCGTAGTAGGGACAAAAGCTTTCTTT; CDR3: CASVVGTKAFF
size: -; V: TRBV12-3/TRBV12-4; J: TRBJ2-7; D: -; DNA: TGTGCCAGCAGTTGGGGACTTCCGTACGAGCAGTACTTC; CDR3: CASSWGLPYEQYF
size: -; V: TRBV2; J: TRBJ1-6; D: -; DNA: TGTGCCAGCAGCGCAGCGACAGCCTCGGCCCTCCACTTT; CDR3: CASSAATASALHF
size: once; V: TRBV6-2/TRBV6-3; J: TRBJ2-7; D: -; DNA: TGTGCCAGCAGTTACTCGACCCGAGGGGGGGAGCAGTACTTC; CDR3: CASSYSTRGGEQYF
size: once; V: TRBV13; J: TRBJ1-1; D: -; DNA: TGTGCCAGCAGCTTAGGGCGGCAGGCCTACACTGAAGCTTTCTTT; CDR3: CASSLGRQAYTEAFF
size: -; V: TRBV28; J: TRBJ1-3; D: -; DNA: TGTGCCAGCAGTTTCCAAGGGGGGGTCCCCTCTGGAAACACCATATATTTT; CDR3: CASSFQGGVPSGNTIYF
size: -; V: TRBV7-2; J: TRBJ2-1; D: TRBD1; DNA: TGTGCCAGCAGCTTAGCGCCTTTTTCTGGGACAGTTAAGAATGAGCAGTTCTTC; CDR3: CASSLAPFSGTVKNEQFF
size: -; V: TRBV3-1/TRBV3-2; J: TRBJ2-7; D: -; DNA: TGTGCCAGCAGCCAAGATCCGACCCCTTCCTACGAGCAGTACTTC; CDR3: CASSQDPTPSYEQYF
size: -; V: TRBV27; J: TRBJ2-7; D: TRBD2; DNA: TGTGCCAGCAGACTAGCGGGAGGGCCCGCCTACGAGCAGTACTTC; CDR3: CASRLAGGPAYEQYF
size: once; V: TRBV3-1/TRBV3-2; J: TRBJ1-6; D: -; DNA: TGTGCCAGCAGCCCCCTCGTGGGTAATTCACCCCTCCACTTT; CDR3: CASSPLVGNSPLHF
size: -; V: TRBV3-1/TRBV3-2; J: TRBJ2-7; D: TRBD1; DNA: TGTGCCAGCAGCCAGCGACCGGGACAGCGAGTCTACGAGCAGTACTTC; CDR3: CASSQRPGQRVYEQYF
size: -; V: TRBV6-5; J: TRBJ1-1; D: TRBD1; DNA: TGTGCCAGCAGCCGAGGACAGGCTGAAGCTTTCTTT; CDR3: CASSRGQAEAFF
size: -; V: TRBV6-5; J: TRBJ2-7; D: TRBD1; DNA: TGTGCCAGCAGTAGGACAGGAACCTACGAGCAGTACTTC; CDR3: CASSRTGTYEQYF
size: -; V: TRBV7-8; J: TRBJ2-1; D: TRBD2; DNA: TGTGCCAGCAGCCAGGGGGTAGCGGGAGGCGGAGAGCAGTTCTTC; CDR3: CASSQGVAGGGEQFF
size: -; V: TRBV7-2; J: TRBJ2-3; D: TRBD1; DNA: TGTGCCAGCAGCTTTAATAGCAGGGGGTCCGATACGCAGTATTTT; CDR3: CASSFNSRGSDTQYF
size: -; V: TRBV18; J: TRBJ1-2; D: -; DNA: TGTGCCAGCTCACCACCGGGGGGCGGATATGGCTACACCTTC; CDR3: CASSPPGGGYGYTF
size: -; V: TRBV2; J: TRBJ2-1; D: -; DNA: TGTGCCAGCAGTGAACAGGGTTTCGGTGAGCAGTTCTTC; CDR3: CASSEQGFGEQFF
size: -; V: TRBV5-4; J: TRBJ2-1; D: -; DNA: TGTGCCAGCAGCTTGCCTGGCCGGCTTGGACAGTTCTTC; CDR3: CASSLPGRLGQFF
size: -; V: TRBV2; J: TRBJ2-1; D: TRBD2; DNA: TGTGCCAGCAGTAAGAGGGATACTAGCGGGAGCGAGCAGTTCTTC; CDR3: CASSKRDTSGSEQFF
size: once; V: TRBV2; J: TRBJ1-3; D: TRBD1; DNA: TGTGCCAGCAGCCCGACCGGGACAGTCGGCTCTGGAAACACCATATATTTT; CDR3: CASSPTGTVGSGNTIYF